This entry lists 14 T cell receptor beta chains sequenced from one sample in a study of T cells in Graves' hyperthyroidism and ophthalmopathy. TCR beta CDR3 region amplification was performed from RNA transcripts. Carried out on the TCR CDR3, a first-round RT-PCR used the HTBI primer set. TCRdb passed the multiplex PCR reads through MiXCR, listing each CDR3 protein once. Altogether roughly 240,000 distinct CDR3 sequences are present, approximately 23% being singletons, with the ten largest covering about a third. Sample: blood. The receptors here all came from a woman aged 35 to 49 with Graves' ophthalmopathy.

In its sample, this clonotype was seen many times. This chain connects TRBV29-1 to TRBJ1-1; D might be TRBD1 (6 bases). CDR1 is SQVTM and CDR2 is ANQGSEA in the germline V gene. This CDR3 has 15 amino acids. With 6 bases removed from V and 7 bases from J, the gap between germline ends came to 24 bases. As DNA, the CDR3 is TGCAGCGTCCGACTAACAGGGCTAGTTGAGAATGAAGCTTTCTTT. It codes for CSVRLTGLVENEAFF. Full variable domain (rest looked up from reference TRBV29-1 and TRBJ1-1): SAVISQKPSRDICQRGTSLTIQCQVDSQVTMMFWYRQQPGQSLTLIATANQGSEATYESGFVIDKFPISRPNLTFSTLTVSNMSPEDSSIYLCSVRLTGLVENEAFFGQGTRLTVV.

This clonotype was counted many times. This chain joins TRBV5-1 and TRBJ2-7, with TRBD2 identical over 11 bases. CDR3 size: 16 residues. Trimming at V came to 0 bases and at J to 0 bases, leaving 2 bases not matched to a gene. The germline V gene has CDR1 SGHRS and CDR2 YFSETQ. CDR3 DNA sequence: TGCGCCAGCAGCTTGGAAGGGACTAGCGGCTCCTACGAGCAGTACTTC. Translated: CASSLEGTSGSYEQYF.

This clonotype was picked up many times. The chain employs TRBV5-1 and TRBJ2-7; a possible D gene is TRBD2 (7 bases). Between the trimmed V and J ends, which lost 1 base and 3 bases, there was a span of 20 bases. The germline gives CDR1 SGHRS, CDR2 YFSETQ. CDR3 length: 17 amino acids. CDR3 sequence reads: CASSLRWAGASGYEQYF. The DNA for the CDR3 is TGCGCCAGCAGCTTGCGGTGGGCGGGGGCGTCCGGCTACGAGCAGTACTTC. The variable domain in full, completed from reference TRBV5-1 and TRBJ2-7, reads KAGVTQTPRYLIKTRGQQVTLSCSPISGHRSVSWYQQTPGQGLQFLFEYFSETQRNKGNFPGRFSGRQFSNSRSEMNVSTLELGDSALYLCASSLRWAGASGYEQYFGPGTRLTVT.

This clonotype was recorded at least ten times. The V call is TRBV3-1, the J call TRBJ2-7; weak D call: TRBD1 (6 bases). V lost 2 bases and J 5 bases, leaving 13 bases between the germline ends. Germline loops: CDR1 LGHDT, CDR2 YNNKEL (reference sequence). The CDR3 sequence is 14 residues long. CDR3 amino acids: CASSQTLQGNEQYF. The CDR3, as DNA: TGTGCCAGCAGCCAAACTTTGCAGGGGAACGAGCAGTACTTC.

The table lists this clonotype with a count of one. The rearrangement links TRBV28 to TRBJ2-7; D is possibly TRBD2 (5 bases). CDR1 and CDR2 from the germline V gene are MDHEN and SYDVKM. V was clipped by 5 bases and J by 0 bases, with 8 bases between them. The CDR3 runs to 13 residues. CDR3 DNA sequence: TGTGCCAGCAGTCGAGGGAACTCCTACGAGCAGTACTTC. The encoded protein is CASSRGNSYEQYF.

The V gene is TRBV28, the J gene TRBJ1-5, with TRBD1 matching over 10 bases. V dropped 5 bases and J dropped 7; count of bases not matched to a gene: 8. The V gene's germline CDR1 is MDHEN and CDR2 SYDVKM. The CDR3 loop spans 15 amino acids. CDR3 bases: TGTGCCAGCAGTGGGGGACAGGGGCAGGGGCAGCCCCAGCATTTT. Translated, it gives CASSGGQGQGQPQHF.

This clonotype was recorded many times. The rearrangement joins TRBV6-5 to TRBJ1-1; D is perhaps TRBD1 (6 bases). Germline CDR1 is MNHEY and CDR2 is SVGAGI. V lost 3 bases to trimming and J lost 5 bases, with 10 bases between them. This CDR3 has 13 residues. CDR3 region: CASSYSGETEAFF. The CDR3 nucleotides are TGTGCCAGCAGTTATTCAGGGGAGACTGAAGCTTTCTTT.

This clonotype was found a few times. This sequence may be a read error, since a much larger clone differs from it by one base. The J gene is TRBJ2-7, the V gene TRBV28; 12 bases align to TRBD2. V was pared by 6 bases and J by 0 bases, with 15 bases of the junction left unmatched. The CDR3 spans 19 residues. Germline assignment: CDR1 MDHEN and CDR2 SYDVKM. CDR3 DNA: TGTGCCAGCAGCCGCCTGACTAGCGGGAGATCTCAGGTCTCCTACGAGCAGTACTTC. It translates to CASSRLTSGRSQVSYEQYF.

This clonotype was picked up many times. V is TRBV5-1 and J is TRBJ1-1, with a possible D match to TRBD1 (5 bases). V dropped 0 bases and J dropped 4 bases, with 10 bases sitting between them. This CDR3 region has 14 residues. Germline lookup yields CDR1 SGHRS and CDR2 YFSETQ. The CDR3 coding sequence is TGCGCCAGCAGCTTGGAGATGGGGCTCACTGAAGCTTTCTTT. Residues: CASSLEMGLTEAFF.

This clonotype was seen more than once but under ten times. J is TRBJ1-1 and V is TRBV19, with D uncertain. The V gene lost 7 bases and the J gene lost 1 base, with 7 bases spanning the gap. Per the germline V gene, CDR1 is LNHDA and CDR2 is SQIVND (reference sequence). CDR3 length equals 12 residues. CDR3 sequence: CASIRTNTEAFF. The CDR3 DNA reads as TGTGCCAGTATTAGAACGAACACTGAAGCTTTCTTT.

The table lists this clonotype with many counts. This chain joins TRBV29-1 and TRBJ2-5, with 11 positions matching TRBD1. CDR3 length equals 21 residues. From germline, CDR1 is SQVTM and CDR2 ANQGSEA. V lost 7 bases, J lost 2 bases, and 27 bases stayed unmatched. CDR3 DNA sequence: TGCAGCGCGACTATAGTATATTCCTTTAGGACAGGGGGCAGAGGGCAAGAGACCCAGTACTTC. It specifies CSATIVYSFRTGGRGQETQYF.

This clonotype has at least ten counts. This chain links TRBV4-2 with TRBJ1-2; TRBD1 is a possible D gene (6 bases). The CDR3 is made up of 17 amino acids. Trimming left V 4 bases short and J 2 bases short, with 20 bases between. Germline V lookup: CDR1 LGHNA, CDR2 YNFKEQ. The CDR3 region is CASSPAGTRGPNYGYTF. In nucleotides, the CDR3 is TGTGCCAGCAGCCCGGCCGGGACAAGAGGCCCAAACTATGGCTACACCTTC.

This clonotype was seen at least ten times. This chain connects TRBV6-2 or TRBV6-3 to TRBJ2-5; D may be TRBD1 (5 bases). The length of the CDR3 is 12 residues. Per germline, CDR1 MNHEY and CDR2 SVGEGT. V lost 8 bases, J lost 5 bases, and 12 bases lay in between. The CDR3 region is CASYDSWETQYF. DNA for the CDR3: TGTGCCAGCTATGACAGCTGGGAGACCCAGTACTTC.

This clonotype has ten or more counts. V usage is TRBV27 and J usage is TRBJ2-7; D remains unclear. V was clipped by 2 bases and J by 6 bases, with 17 bases between them. Germline CDR1 is MNHEY and CDR2 is SMNVEV (reference sequence). The CDR3 spans 15 residues. The DNA for the CDR3 is TGTGCCAGCAGTTTAGTGGGTGTCTCAGTCGGCGAGCAGTACTTC. As protein: CASSLVGVSVGEQYF.